What follows are 22 T cell receptor beta chains derived from one specimen sequenced in a study of cytomegalovirus exposure and HLA in healthy donors. With 60 Vbeta and 13 Jbeta primers, the PCR was carried out. Data came from immunoSEQ multiplex PCR; TCRdb stores just in-frame clones and leaves some out. The table records 250,000 or so clones, about 81% of them present only once. Sequencing was carried out using PBMCs. The receptors were gathered from a woman aged 60-75 years in good health and CMV-seropositive.

This sequence joins TRBV15 and TRBJ2-4; 11 bases match TRBD2. CDR1 LNHNV and CDR2 YYDKDF come from the germline V gene (reference sequence). The CDR3 contains 16 residues. V was pared by 8 bases and J by 9 bases, with 15 bases of the junction left unmatched. This chain's CDR3 is CATAAGELAGGIIQYF. The CDR3 DNA reads TGTGCCACCGCCGCGGGGGAGCTAGCGGGAGGAATCATTCAGTACTTC.

V is TRBV28 and J is TRBJ1-1, with D possibly being TRBD1 (5 bases). V shed 3 bases and J shed 10 bases, with 12 bases lying between them. This CDR3 has 12 residues. CDR1 MDHEN and CDR2 SYDVKM come from the germline V gene. The CDR3 nucleotides are TGTGCCAGCAGTTTGCGGGTGGGGGGAGCTTTCTTT. This translates into CASSLRVGGAFF.

This clone has only one observation. The rearrangement joins TRBV19 to TRBJ1-5; TRBD1 is a possible D gene (6 bases). V was trimmed by 10 bases and J by 5 bases, leaving 18 bases between them. The CDR3 totals 14 residues. CDR1 and CDR2 from the germline V gene are LNHDA and SQIVND (reference sequence). CDR3 sequence (DNA): TGTGCCACTCAAGGGGGGGGTCGCTATCAGCCCCAGCATTTT. It is translated as CATQGGGRYQPQHF.

The gene calls are TRBV12-5 and TRBJ1-4; the D is unclear. CDR1 is LGHNT, CDR2 FRNRAP, per germline. The CDR3 loop spans 15 amino acids. The V gene lost 6 bases and the J gene lost 0 bases, with 11 bases spanning the gap. The CDR3 region is CASGPGSATNEKLFF. CDR3 nucleotides: TGTGCTAGTGGCCCCGGGTCAGCAACTAATGAAAAACTGTTTTTT.

This chain links TRBV9 with TRBJ1-4; tentative D call: TRBD1 (5 bases). The germline V gene has CDR1 SGDLS and CDR2 YYNGEE. The length of the CDR3 is 13 residues. V lost 8 bases and J lost 11, with 19 bases in between. The CDR3 DNA sequence: TGTGCCAGTGCTAGGGGTTTTGAGAGGAAACTGTTTTTT. Translating it yields CASARGFERKLFF.

The chain has TRBV14 and TRBJ2-2; D gene ambiguous. The germline V and J ends were trimmed by 4 bases and 7 bases, with 13 bases remaining between them. Germline CDR1 is SGHDN and CDR2 is FVKESK. The CDR3 has 14 residues. The CDR3 bases are TGTGCCAGCAGCCCCTTGGGCATCGGCGGGGAGCTGTTTTTT. It encodes CASSPLGIGGELFF.

The chain employs TRBV7-6 and TRBJ1-2; no clear D. With 5 bases removed from V and 5 bases from J, the gap between germline ends came to 12 bases. Germline V gives CDR1 SGHVS, CDR2 FNYEAQ. The CDR3 extends over 13 amino acids. In DNA, the CDR3 is TGTGCCAGCAGCCCCCTTGGTCAGTATGGCTACACCTTC. It is translated as CASSPLGQYGYTF.

V and J are TRBV28 and TRBJ2-3; a possible D gene is TRBD2 (6 bases). CDR1 MDHEN and CDR2 SYDVKM come from the germline V gene. The CDR3 is made up of 17 amino acids. The V gene lost 6 bases and the J gene lost 3 bases, with 22 bases spanning the gap. Here the CDR3 reads CASRPTAGRVETDTQYF. The CDR3 nucleotides are TGTGCCAGCAGACCGACGGCGGGAAGAGTGGAGACAGATACGCAGTATTTT.

This clone was seen more than once but under ten times. The gene calls are TRBV5-4 and TRBJ2-1; TRBD2 matches 13 bases. This CDR3 has 15 amino acids. V gave up 1 base and J gave up 12 bases; unmatched junction bases: 7. Germline CDR1 and CDR2: SGHNT and YYREEE (reference sequence). CDR3: CASSLTSGRAEGQFF. CDR3 bases: TGTGCCAGCAGCTTGACTAGCGGGAGGGCCGAGGGGCAGTTCTTC.

CDR3 residues: CASSTLTGVNEKLFF. The CDR3 coding sequence is TGTGCCAGTAGTACCTTGACAGGGGTAAATGAAAAACTGTTTTTT. This rearrangement joins TRBV19 to TRBJ1-4, with TRBD1 matching 8 bases. This CDR3 is 15 amino acids long. The J segment lost 5 bases and the V segment lost 4 bases, leaving 6 bases of the junction unmatched. Germline V CDR1 and CDR2: LNHDA, SQIVND (reference sequence).

The chain links TRBV7-3 to TRBJ2-2; D remains ambiguous. Germline loops: CDR1 SGHTA, CDR2 FQGTGA. The CDR3 has 14 amino acids. The V and J ends lost 2 bases and 1 base respectively, with 5 bases between them. The CDR3 DNA sequence: TGTGCCAGCAGCTTATCATGGAACACCGGGGAGCTGTTTTTT. Translation gives CASSLSWNTGELFF.

The CDR3 region has the DNA TGCGCCAGCAGTGAGCCCACAAAAGTCGAGCAGTTCTTC. Protein: CASSEPTKVEQFF. V is TRBV10-2 and J is TRBJ2-1; D is uncertain. CDR1 is WSHSY and CDR2 is SAAADI in the germline V gene. The CDR3 consists of 13 residues. V lost 2 bases to trimming and J lost 10 bases, with 12 bases between them.

The chain carries TRBV10-1 and TRBJ2-1; 8 bases agree with TRBD2. This CDR3 is built from 14 residues. Germline CDR1 is WNHNN and CDR2 is SYGVQD (reference sequence). V lost 4 bases to trimming and J lost 4 bases; unmatched junction nucleotides: 3. Written as DNA, the CDR3 is TGCGCCAGCAGTGTTAGCGGGACTTACAATGAGCAGTTCTTC. Its protein is CASSVSGTYNEQFF.

The chain carries TRBV6-1 and TRBJ2-1; D gene uncertain. Trimming took 3 bases from V and 8 from J, leaving 8 bases between them. Germline CDR1 and CDR2: MNHNS and SASEGT. The CDR3 length is 12 residues. CDR3 sequence (DNA): TGTGCCAGCAGTGATTTCCGGGATGAGCAGTTCTTC. It translates to CASSDFRDEQFF.

V usage is TRBV19 and J usage is TRBJ2-2; 8 nucleotides align to TRBD1. The CDR3 runs 14 residues. The germline CDR1 and CDR2 sequences are LNHDA and SQIVND (reference sequence). The ends lost 5 bases at V and 5 bases at J; junction bases unmatched: 4. In nucleotides, the CDR3 is TGTGCCAGTAGTCCATGGACAGGGACCGGGGAGCTGTTTTTT. This translates into CASSPWTGTGELFF.

The chain has TRBV4-1 and TRBJ1-1, with unresolved D. The V gene lost 4 bases and the J gene lost 2 bases, with 11 bases spanning the gap. The germline CDR1 and CDR2 sequences are MGHRA and YSYEKL. The CDR3 sequence is 14 residues long. The CDR3 loop is CASSLTTRNTEAFF. The CDR3 bases are TGCGCCAGCAGCCTAACCACAAGAAACACTGAAGCTTTCTTT.

The chain links TRBV9 to TRBJ1-5, with TRBD1 as a possible D gene (5 bases). This CDR3 contains 15 residues. Germline CDR1 is SGDLS and CDR2 is YYNGEE. Trimming shortened V by 7 bases and J by 0 bases, and 14 bases separated the two germline ends. This chain's CDR3 is CASGRDANSNQPQHF. The CDR3 nucleotides are TGTGCCAGCGGGAGGGACGCCAATAGCAATCAGCCCCAGCATTTT.

The chain links TRBV13 to TRBJ2-5; TRBD1 is a possible D gene (6 bases). V was clipped by 4 bases and J by 4 bases, with 19 bases between them. This CDR3 is 16 amino acids long. Germline CDR1 PRHDT, CDR2 FYEKMQ (reference sequence). The CDR3 reads CASSSQVGAPRETQYF. CDR3 nucleotide sequence: TGTGCCAGCAGCTCCCAGGTGGGGGCACCCCGAGAGACCCAGTACTTC.

The chain combines TRBV7-5 with TRBJ2-1; the table's D call TRBD2 went unverified against the DNA. TRBV7-5 is a listed pseudogene. This CDR3 region has 18 residues. In nucleotides, the CDR3 is TGTGCCAGAAGCGCCATAGAATTTCCGGGAGCTCCCTACAATGAGCAGTTCTTC. Its protein product is CARSAIEFPGAPYNEQFF.

This clone was detected only once. The chain uses TRBV5-1 and TRBJ2-7, with TRBD1 matching over 8 bases. Per germline, CDR1 SGHRS and CDR2 YFSETQ. Trimming cost V 4 bases and J 5 bases; bases outside gene matches: 8. The length of the CDR3 is 14 residues. This CDR3 is CASSSGQGSNEQYF. CDR3 bases: TGCGCCAGCAGCAGCGGACAGGGATCAAACGAGCAGTACTTC.

The chain couples TRBV7-2 to TRBJ2-3; 8 bases are shared with TRBD1. Looked up from germline, CDR1 is SGHTA and CDR2 is FQGNSA. The CDR3 consists of 17 residues. V was pared by 1 base and J by 4 bases, with 10 bases of the junction left unmatched. The CDR3 DNA reads TGTGCCAGCAGCTTAGGGGGGTCAGGGGGCCGGGCAGATACGCAGTATTTT. As protein: CASSLGGSGGRADTQYF.

The rearrangement joins TRBV7-9 to TRBJ1-2, with TRBD1 matching 7 bases. The germline CDR1 and CDR2 sequences are SEHNR and FQNEAQ (reference sequence). J was trimmed by 0 bases and V by 2 bases; bases with no gene match: 9. The CDR3 extends over 17 amino acids. DNA of the CDR3: TGTGCCAGCAGCTTATCAGGGGGTACTACTTCTAACTATGGCTACACCTTC. It is translated as CASSLSGGTTSNYGYTF. Looking up the rest from reference TRBV7-9 and TRBJ1-2 gives the full variable domain: DTGVSQNPRHKITKRGQNVTFRCDPISEHNRLYWYRQTLGQGPEFLTYFQNEAQLEKSRLLSDRFSAERPKGSFSTLEIQRTEQGDSAMYLCASSLSGGTTSNYGYTFGSGTRLTVV.